This TCR beta chain was profiled in a study of T cells after yellow fever vaccination. The ends were cut back, 0 bases at V and 6 bases at J, with 15 bases in the middle. CDR1 and CDR2 from the germline V gene are MNHEY and SMNVEV (reference sequence). This CDR3 contains 15 residues. Turning to this clonotype: Its matching antigen is unknown.

Study results and limitations: Abundant clonotypes from the bulk population could contaminate FACS-sorted repertoires. The booster saw the reappearance of most primary-vaccination clones (roughly 97% CD4, 88% CD8).

TCRdb passed the 5' RACE reads through MiXCR, listing each CDR3 protein once. The top ten hold about 0.6% of the sample, which has more than 110,000 distinct CDR3 sequences, approximately 6.6% seen once. The rearrangement uses TRBV27 and TRBJ2-7, with TRBD1 as a possible D gene (5 bases). The receptor was isolated from a man aged 30-40 years who received the YFV17D yellow fever vaccine. The sequences come from CD4+ T cells sorted from PBMCs, collected 10 days after the yellow fever booster vaccination. The CDR3 spells CASSLSRWGTSEQYF. The CDR3 nucleotides read TGTGCCAGCAGTTTATCGAGGTGGGGCACAAGCGAGCAGTACTTC.